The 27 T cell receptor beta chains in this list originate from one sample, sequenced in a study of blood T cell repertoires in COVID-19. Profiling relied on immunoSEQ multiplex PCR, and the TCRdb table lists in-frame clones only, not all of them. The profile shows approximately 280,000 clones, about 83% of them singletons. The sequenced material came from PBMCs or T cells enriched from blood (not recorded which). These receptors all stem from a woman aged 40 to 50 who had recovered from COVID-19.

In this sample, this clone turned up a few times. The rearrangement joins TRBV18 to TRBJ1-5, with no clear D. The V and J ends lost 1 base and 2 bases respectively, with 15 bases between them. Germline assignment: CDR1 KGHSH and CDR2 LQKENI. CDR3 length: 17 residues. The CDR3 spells CASSPQRTPGGNQPQHF. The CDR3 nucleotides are TGTGCCAGCTCACCACAACGGACTCCCGGGGGCAATCAGCCCCAGCATTTT. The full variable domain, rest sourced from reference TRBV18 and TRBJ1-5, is NAGVMQNPRHLVRRRGQEARLRCSPMKGHSHVYWYRQLPEEGLKFMVYLQKENIIDESGMPKERFSAEFPKEGPSILRIQQVVRGDSAAYFCASSPQRTPGGNQPQHFGDGTRLSIL.

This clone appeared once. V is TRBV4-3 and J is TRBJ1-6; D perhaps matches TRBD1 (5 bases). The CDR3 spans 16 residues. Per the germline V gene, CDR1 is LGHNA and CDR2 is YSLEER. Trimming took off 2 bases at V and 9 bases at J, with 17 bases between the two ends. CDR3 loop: CASSQYGRGMASPLHF. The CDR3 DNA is TGCGCCAGCAGCCAATACGGTCGGGGGATGGCTTCACCCCTCCACTTT.

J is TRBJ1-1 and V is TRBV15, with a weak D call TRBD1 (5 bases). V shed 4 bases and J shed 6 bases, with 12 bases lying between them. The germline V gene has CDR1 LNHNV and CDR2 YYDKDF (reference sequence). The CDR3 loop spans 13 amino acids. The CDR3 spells CATSTPPGAEAFF. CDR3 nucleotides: TGTGCCACCAGCACCCCCCCGGGGGCTGAAGCTTTCTTT.

The CDR3 DNA is TGTGCCAGCTCACCGGCGGGAGGACTCAATCAAGAGACCCAGTACTTC. Translating it yields CASSPAGGLNQETQYF. V gene TRBV18 combines with J gene TRBJ2-5, with 8 bases fitting TRBD2. Germline values: CDR1 KGHSH, CDR2 LQKENI. The CDR3 has 16 amino acids. J was trimmed by 2 bases and V by 3 bases; bases with no gene match: 8. The whole variable domain, filled in from reference TRBV18 and TRBJ2-5, reads NAGVMQNPRHLVRRRGQEARLRCSPMKGHSHVYWYRQLPEEGLKFMVYLQKENIIDESGMPKERFSAEFPKEGPSILRIQQVVRGDSAAYFCASSPAGGLNQETQYFGPGTRLLVL.

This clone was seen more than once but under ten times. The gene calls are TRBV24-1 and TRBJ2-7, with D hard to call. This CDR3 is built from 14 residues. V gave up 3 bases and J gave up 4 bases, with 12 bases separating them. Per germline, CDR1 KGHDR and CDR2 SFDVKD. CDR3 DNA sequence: TGTGCCACCAGTGATCCAGGCGTACCTTACGAGCAGTACTTC. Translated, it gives CATSDPGVPYEQYF.

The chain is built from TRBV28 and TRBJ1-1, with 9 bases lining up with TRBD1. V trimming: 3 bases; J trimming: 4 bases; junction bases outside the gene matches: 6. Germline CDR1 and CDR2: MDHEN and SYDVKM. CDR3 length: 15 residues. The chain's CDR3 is CASSLGDRAGTEAFF. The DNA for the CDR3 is TGTGCCAGCAGTTTGGGGGACAGGGCGGGCACTGAAGCTTTCTTT.

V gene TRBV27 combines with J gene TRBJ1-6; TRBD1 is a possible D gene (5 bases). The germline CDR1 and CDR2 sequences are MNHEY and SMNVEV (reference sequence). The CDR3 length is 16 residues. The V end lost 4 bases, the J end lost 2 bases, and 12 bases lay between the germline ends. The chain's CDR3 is CASSWGTGAYNSPLHF. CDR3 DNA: TGTGCCAGCAGTTGGGGGACGGGGGCCTATAATTCACCCCTCCACTTT.

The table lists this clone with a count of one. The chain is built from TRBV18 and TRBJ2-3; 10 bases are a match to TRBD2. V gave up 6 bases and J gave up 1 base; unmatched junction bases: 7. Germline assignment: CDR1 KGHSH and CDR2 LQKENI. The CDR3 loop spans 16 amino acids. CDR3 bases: TGTGCCAGCTCCGAAATAGCGGGAGGAGGCACAGATACGCAGTATTTT. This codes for CASSEIAGGGTDTQYF.

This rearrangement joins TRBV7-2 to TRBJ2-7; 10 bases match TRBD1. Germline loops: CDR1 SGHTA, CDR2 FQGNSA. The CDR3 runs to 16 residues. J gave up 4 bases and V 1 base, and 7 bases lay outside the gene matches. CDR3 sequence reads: CASSLGVGTGAYEQYF. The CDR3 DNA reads TGTGCCAGCAGCTTAGGAGTTGGGACAGGGGCATACGAGCAGTACTTC.

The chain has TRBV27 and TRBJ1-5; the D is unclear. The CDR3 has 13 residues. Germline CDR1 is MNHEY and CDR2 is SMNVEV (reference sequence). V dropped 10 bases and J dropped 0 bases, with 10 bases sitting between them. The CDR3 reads CATSVGSNQPQHF. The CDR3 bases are TGTGCCACCTCGGTCGGTAGCAATCAGCCCCAGCATTTT.

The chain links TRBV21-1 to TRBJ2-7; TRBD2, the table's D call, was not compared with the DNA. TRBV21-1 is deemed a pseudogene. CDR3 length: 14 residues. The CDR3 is CASGGSGRIHEQYF. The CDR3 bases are TGTGCTAGCGGGGGGAGCGGGAGAATCCACGAGCAGTACTTC.

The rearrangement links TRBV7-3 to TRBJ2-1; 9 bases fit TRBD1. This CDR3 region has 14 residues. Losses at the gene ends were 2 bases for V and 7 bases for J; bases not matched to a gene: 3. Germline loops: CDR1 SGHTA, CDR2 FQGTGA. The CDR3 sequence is CASSLGTGSNEQFF. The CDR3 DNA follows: TGTGCCAGCAGCTTAGGGACAGGGTCAAATGAGCAGTTCTTC. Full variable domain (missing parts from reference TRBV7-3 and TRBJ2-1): GAGVSQTPSNKVTEKGKYVELRCDPISGHTALYWYRQSLGQGPEFLIYFQGTGAADDSGLPNDRFFAVRPEGSVSTLKIQRTERGDSAVYLCASSLGTGSNEQFFGPGTRLTVL.

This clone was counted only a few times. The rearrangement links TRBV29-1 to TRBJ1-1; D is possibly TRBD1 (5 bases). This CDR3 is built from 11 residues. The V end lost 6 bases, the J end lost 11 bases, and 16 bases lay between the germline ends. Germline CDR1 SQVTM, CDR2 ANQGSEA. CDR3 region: CSVAAGGEAFF. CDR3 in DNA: TGCAGCGTCGCGGCCGGGGGGGAGGCTTTCTTT.

CDR3 in DNA: TGCGCCAGCAGCCCGGGGGGGCCCAATCAGCCCCAGCATTTT. It yields the protein CASSPGGPNQPQHF. The chain couples TRBV5-1 to TRBJ1-5; D might be TRBD1 (6 bases). Germline CDR1 and CDR2: SGHRS and YFSETQ. V was clipped by 4 bases and J by 3 bases, with 11 bases between them. The CDR3 runs 14 residues.

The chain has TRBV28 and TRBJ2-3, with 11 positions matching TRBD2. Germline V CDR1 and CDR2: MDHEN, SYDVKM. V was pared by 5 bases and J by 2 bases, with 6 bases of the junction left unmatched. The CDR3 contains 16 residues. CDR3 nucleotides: TGTGCCAGCAGTCTCGTAGCGGGAGGGCCCACAGATACGCAGTATTTT. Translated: CASSLVAGGPTDTQYF.

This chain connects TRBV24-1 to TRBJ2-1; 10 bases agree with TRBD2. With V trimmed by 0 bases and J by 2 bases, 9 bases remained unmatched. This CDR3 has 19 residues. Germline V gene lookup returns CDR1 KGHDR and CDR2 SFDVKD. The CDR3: CATSDLRASGRGTYNEQFF. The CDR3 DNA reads TGTGCCACCAGTGATTTGCGGGCTAGCGGGAGAGGGACCTACAATGAGCAGTTCTTC.

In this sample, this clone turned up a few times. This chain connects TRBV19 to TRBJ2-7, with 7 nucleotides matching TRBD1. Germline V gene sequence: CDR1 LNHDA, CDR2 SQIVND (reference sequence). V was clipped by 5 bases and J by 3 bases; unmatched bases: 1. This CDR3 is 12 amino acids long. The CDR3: CASSRQGYEQYF. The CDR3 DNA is TGTGCCAGTAGTCGACAGGGCTACGAGCAGTACTTC.

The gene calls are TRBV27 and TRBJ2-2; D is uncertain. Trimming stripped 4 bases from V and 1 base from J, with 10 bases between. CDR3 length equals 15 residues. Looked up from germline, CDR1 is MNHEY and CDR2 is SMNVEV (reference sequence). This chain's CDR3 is CASSWIALNTGELFF. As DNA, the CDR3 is TGTGCCAGCAGTTGGATAGCATTGAACACCGGGGAGCTGTTTTTT.

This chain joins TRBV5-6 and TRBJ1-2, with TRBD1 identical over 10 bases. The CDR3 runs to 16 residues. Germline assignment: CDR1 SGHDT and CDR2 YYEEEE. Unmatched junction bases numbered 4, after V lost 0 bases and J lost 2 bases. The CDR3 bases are TGTGCCAGCAGCTTGGCGGGACAGGGGCCGAACTATGGCTACACCTTC. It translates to CASSLAGQGPNYGYTF.

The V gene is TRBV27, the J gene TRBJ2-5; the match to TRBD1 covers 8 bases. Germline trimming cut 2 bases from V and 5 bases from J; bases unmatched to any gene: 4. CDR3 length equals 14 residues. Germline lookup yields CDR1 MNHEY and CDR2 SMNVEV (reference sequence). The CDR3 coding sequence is TGTGCCAGCAGTTTAGGACAGGGCAGGGAGACCCAGTACTTC. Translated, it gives CASSLGQGRETQYF.

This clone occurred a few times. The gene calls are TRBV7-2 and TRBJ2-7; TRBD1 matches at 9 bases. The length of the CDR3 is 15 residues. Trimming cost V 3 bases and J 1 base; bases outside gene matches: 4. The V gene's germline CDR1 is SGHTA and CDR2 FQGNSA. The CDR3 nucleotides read TGTGCCAGCAGCTTGGACAGGGGTCGGTCCTACGAGCAGTACTTC. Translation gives CASSLDRGRSYEQYF.

CDR3 sequence: CASRGATTLGNSPLHF. CDR3 nucleotide sequence: TGTGCCAGCAGGGGAGCCACTACCCTAGGGAATTCACCCCTCCACTTT. V and J are TRBV2 and TRBJ1-6; D call uncertain. V lost 6 bases and J 7 bases, leaving 19 bases between the germline ends. The CDR3 has 16 amino acids. CDR1 and CDR2 (germline): SNHLY, FYNNEI.

CDR3 region: CASSPTGVGEKLFF. CDR3 in DNA: TGTGCCAGCAGCCCTACAGGGGTGGGTGAAAAACTGTTTTTT. The rearrangement links TRBV7-6 to TRBJ1-4; 7 bases line up with TRBD1. J was trimmed by 7 bases and V by 5 bases; bases with no gene match: 7. Germline CDR1 SGHVS, CDR2 FNYEAQ. CDR3 size: 14 residues.

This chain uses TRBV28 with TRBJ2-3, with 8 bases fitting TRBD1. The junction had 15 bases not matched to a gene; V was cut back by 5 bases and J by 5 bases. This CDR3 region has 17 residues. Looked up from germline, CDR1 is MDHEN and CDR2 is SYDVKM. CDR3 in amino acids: CASSQPGQAGPGDTQYF. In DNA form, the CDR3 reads TGTGCCAGCAGTCAACCGGGACAGGCCGGGCCTGGAGATACGCAGTATTTT.

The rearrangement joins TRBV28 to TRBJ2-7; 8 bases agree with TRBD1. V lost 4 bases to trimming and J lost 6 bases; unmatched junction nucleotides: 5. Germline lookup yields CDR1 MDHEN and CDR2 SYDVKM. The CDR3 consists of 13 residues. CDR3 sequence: CASSSPQGGEQYF. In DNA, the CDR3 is TGTGCCAGCAGTTCTCCACAGGGGGGCGAGCAGTACTTC.

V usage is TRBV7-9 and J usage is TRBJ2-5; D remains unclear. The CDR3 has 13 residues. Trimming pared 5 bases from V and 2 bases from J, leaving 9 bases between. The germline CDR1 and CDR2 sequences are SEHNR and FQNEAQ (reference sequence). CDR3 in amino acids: CASSPNGQETQYF. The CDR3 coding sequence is TGTGCCAGCAGCCCCAACGGGCAAGAGACCCAGTACTTC. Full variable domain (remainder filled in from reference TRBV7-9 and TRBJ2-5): DTGVSQNPRHKITKRGQNVTFRCDPISEHNRLYWYRQTLGQGPEFLTYFQNEAQLEKSRLLSDRFSAERPKGSFSTLEIQRTEQGDSAMYLCASSPNGQETQYFGPGTRLLVL.

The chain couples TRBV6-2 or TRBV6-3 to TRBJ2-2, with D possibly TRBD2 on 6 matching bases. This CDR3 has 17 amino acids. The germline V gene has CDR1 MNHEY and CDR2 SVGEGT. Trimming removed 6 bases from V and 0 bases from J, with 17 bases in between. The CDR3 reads CASSSGVGLSNTGELFF. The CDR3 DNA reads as TGTGCCAGCAGCTCCGGCGTGGGACTTTCGAACACCGGGGAGCTGTTTTTT.